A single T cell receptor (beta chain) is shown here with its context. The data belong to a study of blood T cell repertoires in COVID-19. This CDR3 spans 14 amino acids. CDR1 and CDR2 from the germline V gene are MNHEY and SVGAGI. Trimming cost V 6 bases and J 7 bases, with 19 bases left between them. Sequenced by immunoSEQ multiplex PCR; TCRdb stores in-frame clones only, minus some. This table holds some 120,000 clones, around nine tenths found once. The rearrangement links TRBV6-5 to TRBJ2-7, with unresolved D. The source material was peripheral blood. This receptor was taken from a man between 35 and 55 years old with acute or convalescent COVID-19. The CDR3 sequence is CASRSNTLLREQYF. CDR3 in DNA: TGTGCCAGCAGGTCGAACACCCTACTCAGGGAGCAGTACTTC.